These 19 T cell receptor beta chains originate from one sample sequenced in a study of technical replicates of blood from a few donors (dated by TCRdb to the late 2010s). Library prep was done by the immunoSEQ multiplex PCR assay. Drawn from immuneACCESS, this table holds only the in-frame rearrangements with V and J called that TCRdb kept. Clones are partly lost; checked studies trace under half to an unresolved V gene and leave the rest unexplained. The sample records 79,000 or so clones, 90% to 95% of which are singletons. The top ten clonotypes cover around 0.4% of the sample. The sample was T cells isolated from PBMCs. The receptors originated from a human donor in good health.

This clone was seen just once. Written as DNA, the CDR3 is TGCGCCAGCAGCCAAGAGCGGGAGGTGTATAATGAGCAGTTCTTC. Its protein product is CASSQEREVYNEQFF. The V call is TRBV4-1, the J call TRBJ2-1; 8 positions match TRBD2. Trimming removed 0 bases from V and 7 bases from J; junction bases left unmatched: 5. The CDR3 consists of 15 residues. In germline, CDR1 is MGHRA, CDR2 YSYEKL.

This chain connects TRBV19 to TRBJ2-7; 8 bases line up with TRBD1. V lost 3 bases to trimming and J lost 0 bases; unmatched junction nucleotides: 10. The CDR3 is made up of 17 amino acids. The germline V gene has CDR1 LNHDA and CDR2 SQIVND (reference sequence). CDR3 sequence: CASSIIPGTGPSYEQYF. The DNA of the CDR3 is TGTGCCAGTAGTATCATACCAGGGACAGGTCCCTCCTACGAGCAGTACTTC.

The J gene is TRBJ2-1, the V gene TRBV5-4; 7 bases fit TRBD2. The CDR3 spans 16 residues. Germline CDR1 is SGHNT and CDR2 is YYREEE (reference sequence). V shed 2 bases, J shed 6 bases, and the junction held 11 bases outside the gene matches. In DNA, the CDR3 is TGTGCCAGCAGCTTACCAGGACTAGGGGAGGCCAATGAGCAGTTCTTC. This gives the protein CASSLPGLGEANEQFF. The variable domain in full, with the rest retrieved from reference TRBV5-4 and TRBJ2-1, is ETGVTQSPTHLIKTRGQQVTLRCSSQSGHNTVSWYQQALGQGPQFIFQYYREEENGRGNFPPRFSGLQFPNYSSELNVNALELDDSALYLCASSLPGLGEANEQFFGPGTRLTVL.

The chain has TRBV7-9 and TRBJ1-1; D uncertain. The V gene lost 4 bases and the J gene lost 0 bases, with 3 bases spanning the gap. CDR3 length: 12 amino acids. In germline, CDR1 is SEHNR, CDR2 FQNEAQ (reference sequence). Here the CDR3 reads CASSYMNTEAFF. The CDR3 nucleotides read TGTGCCAGCAGCTACATGAACACTGAAGCTTTCTTT.

This clone was detected only once. This chain joins TRBV7-8 and TRBJ2-1; TRBD2 matches at 9 bases. Looked up from germline, CDR1 is SGHVS and CDR2 is FQNEAQ. Trimming took 5 bases from V and 9 from J; bases not matched to a gene: 14. The CDR3 runs 16 residues. As DNA, the CDR3 is TGTGCCAGCAGCGATAGTGGGTTGGTAGCGGGAGCTGAGCAGTTCTTC. Protein sequence: CASSDSGLVAGAEQFF.

J is TRBJ2-2 and V is TRBV6-5; tentatively, D is TRBD1 (6 bases). Germline lookup yields CDR1 MNHEY and CDR2 SVGAGI. The V gene lost 1 base and the J gene lost 7 bases, with 10 bases spanning the gap. The CDR3 is 14 residues long. In nucleotides, the CDR3 is TGTGCCAGCAGTTACTGGGGGCAGGGCGGGGAGCTGTTTTTT. Translating gives CASSYWGQGGELFF.

The chain carries TRBV30 and TRBJ2-3, with D hard to call. The CDR3 is 10 residues long. CDR1 is GTSNPN and CDR2 is SVGIG in the germline V gene (reference sequence). Trimming pared 3 bases from V and 7 bases from J, leaving 5 bases between. The chain's CDR3 is CAWSRHTQYF. The CDR3 DNA follows: TGTGCCTGGAGCCGTCATACGCAGTATTTT.

This clone was observed a single time. This sequence joins TRBV15 and TRBJ2-1; TRBD1 might be the D (5 bases). V was shortened by 0 bases and J by 3 bases, with 15 bases between the two germline ends. CDR1 LNHNV and CDR2 YYDKDF come from the germline V gene (reference sequence). This CDR3 spans 17 amino acids. CDR3 region: CATSRDRGLEVYNEQFF. The CDR3 DNA reads as TGTGCCACCAGCAGAGATAGGGGCCTCGAAGTCTACAATGAGCAGTTCTTC.

The V call is TRBV27, the J call TRBJ2-7; D may be TRBD1 (6 bases). Trimming shortened V by 3 bases and J by 4 bases, and 10 bases separated the two germline ends. CDR3 length: 13 residues. Germline-derived CDR1 and CDR2 are MNHEY and SMNVEV (reference sequence). The CDR3 loop is CASSFLGTYEQYF. For the CDR3, the DNA is TGTGCCAGCAGTTTTCTGGGGACATACGAGCAGTACTTC.

The genes are TRBV11-3 and TRBJ2-7; no firm D call. CDR1 is SGHNT and CDR2 is YENEEA in the germline V gene. The CDR3 is 15 residues long. Trimming left V 0 bases short and J 3 bases short, with 12 bases between. CDR3 bases: TGTGCCAGCAGCTTAGATCGCAACTTTAACTACGAGCAGTACTTC. Encoded protein: CASSLDRNFNYEQYF.

This chain links TRBV7-6 with TRBJ2-7; D uncertain. Trimming left V 5 bases short and J 8 bases short, with 22 bases between. The CDR3 runs 15 residues. Per the germline V gene, CDR1 is SGHVS and CDR2 is FNYEAQ. CDR3 coding DNA: TGTGCCAGCAGCCTCCAGGCCCACATGCTCCAAAAGCAGTACTTC. Amino acids: CASSLQAHMLQKQYF. Based on the CDR3 plus reference TRBV7-6 and TRBJ2-7, the full variable domain is GAGVSQSPRYKVTKRGQDVALRCDPISGHVSLYWYRQALGQGPEFLTYFNYEAQQDKSGLPNDRFSAERPEGSISTLTIQRTEQRDSAMYRCASSLQAHMLQKQYFGPGTRLTVT.

This clone was recorded only once. V is TRBV7-6 and J is TRBJ2-7; 7 positions match TRBD1. In germline, CDR1 is SGHVS, CDR2 FNYEAQ. V was pared by 1 base and J by 6 bases, with 6 bases of the junction left unmatched. The CDR3 has 14 amino acids. For the CDR3, the DNA is TGTGCCAGCAGCTTAGGTACAGGGGATGGCGAGCAGTACTTC. This codes for CASSLGTGDGEQYF. The whole variable domain, remainder taken from reference TRBV7-6 and TRBJ2-7, is GAGVSQSPRYKVTKRGQDVALRCDPISGHVSLYWYRQALGQGPEFLTYFNYEAQQDKSGLPNDRFSAERPEGSISTLTIQRTEQRDSAMYRCASSLGTGDGEQYFGPGTRLTVT.

This clone was detected only once. The chain employs TRBV5-1 and TRBJ2-5; 11 bases fit TRBD2. Trimming removed 0 bases from V and 0 bases from J; junction bases left unmatched: 7. Germline CDR1 and CDR2: SGHRS and YFSETQ. The CDR3 runs 18 residues. CDR3 in amino acids: CASSLGLAGGTYQETQYF. CDR3 nucleotides: TGCGCCAGCAGCTTGGGGCTAGCGGGAGGCACGTACCAAGAGACCCAGTACTTC.

The rearrangement uses TRBV19 and TRBJ1-1; TRBD1 is a possible D gene (5 bases). This CDR3 is built from 13 residues. V was shortened by 5 bases and J by 5 bases, with 12 bases between the two germline ends. The germline V gene encodes CDR1 LNHDA and CDR2 SQIVND (reference sequence). CDR3 in DNA: TGTGCCAGTAGTCAGCAGGGAAAAACTGAAGCTTTCTTT. Amino acid sequence: CASSQQGKTEAFF.

The chain is built from TRBV7-2 and TRBJ2-7; 10 bases agree with TRBD2. The CDR3 consists of 17 residues. The junction had 11 bases not matched to a gene; V was cut back by 2 bases and J by 4 bases. Per germline, CDR1 SGHTA and CDR2 FQGNSA. In DNA form, the CDR3 reads TGTGCCAGCAGCTTACGGCTAGCGGGAGATATAGGGTACGAGCAGTACTTC. It translates to CASSLRLAGDIGYEQYF.

The chain uses TRBV5-4 and TRBJ1-2; the match to TRBD1 covers 11 bases. The length of the CDR3 is 14 residues. V lost 4 bases, J lost 7 bases, and 6 bases stayed unmatched. Germline V CDR1 and CDR2: SGHNT, YYREEE (reference sequence). This CDR3 reads CASSAGQGAGGYTF. The CDR3 DNA sequence: TGTGCCAGCAGCGCCGGACAGGGGGCGGGTGGCTACACCTTC.

The rearrangement links TRBV2 to TRBJ2-2; D perhaps matches TRBD1 (5 bases). The V gene lost 7 bases and the J gene lost 2 bases, with 8 bases spanning the gap. The CDR3 sequence is 13 residues long. Germline CDR1 is SNHLY and CDR2 is FYNNEI. Written as DNA, the CDR3 is TGTGCCAGCATAGACAGAAACACCGGGGAGCTGTTTTTT. Translated: CASIDRNTGELFF.

This chain connects TRBV7-6 to TRBJ2-3; 8 bases fit TRBD2. The germline V gene has CDR1 SGHVS and CDR2 FNYEAQ. The CDR3 totals 15 residues. The trim removed 1 base at V and 3 bases at J, leaving 3 bases unmatched. CDR3 in amino acids: CASSLVSGSTDTQYF. The CDR3 DNA sequence: TGTGCCAGCAGCTTAGTCAGCGGGAGTACAGATACGCAGTATTTT.

The gene calls are TRBV10-1 and TRBJ2-3; D is ambiguous. This CDR3 comprises 19 residues. Germline V gives CDR1 WNHNN, CDR2 SYGVQD (reference sequence). Trimming pared 0 bases from V and 1 base from J, leaving 20 bases between. CDR3 loop: CASSESSSRISPRTDTQYF. In DNA, the CDR3 is TGCGCCAGCAGTGAGTCGAGCTCTAGAATTTCCCCCCGCACAGATACGCAGTATTTT.